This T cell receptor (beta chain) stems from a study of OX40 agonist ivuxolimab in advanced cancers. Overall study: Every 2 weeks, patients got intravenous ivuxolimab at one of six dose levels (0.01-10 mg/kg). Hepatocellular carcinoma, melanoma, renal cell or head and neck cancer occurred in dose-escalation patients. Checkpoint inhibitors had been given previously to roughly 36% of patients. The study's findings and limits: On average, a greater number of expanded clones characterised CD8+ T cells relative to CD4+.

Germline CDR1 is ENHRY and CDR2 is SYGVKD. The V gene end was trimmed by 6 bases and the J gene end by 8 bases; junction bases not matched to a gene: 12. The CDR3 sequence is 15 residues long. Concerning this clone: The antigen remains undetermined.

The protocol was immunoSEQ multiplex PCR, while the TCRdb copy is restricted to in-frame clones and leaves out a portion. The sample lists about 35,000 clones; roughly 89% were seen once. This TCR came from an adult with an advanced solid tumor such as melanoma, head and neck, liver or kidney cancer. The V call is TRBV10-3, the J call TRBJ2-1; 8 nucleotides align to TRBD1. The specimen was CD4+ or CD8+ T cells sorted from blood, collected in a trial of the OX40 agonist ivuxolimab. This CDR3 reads CAISQGQGGPDEQFF. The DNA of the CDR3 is TGTGCCATCAGCCAAGGACAGGGCGGCCCGGATGAGCAGTTCTTC.